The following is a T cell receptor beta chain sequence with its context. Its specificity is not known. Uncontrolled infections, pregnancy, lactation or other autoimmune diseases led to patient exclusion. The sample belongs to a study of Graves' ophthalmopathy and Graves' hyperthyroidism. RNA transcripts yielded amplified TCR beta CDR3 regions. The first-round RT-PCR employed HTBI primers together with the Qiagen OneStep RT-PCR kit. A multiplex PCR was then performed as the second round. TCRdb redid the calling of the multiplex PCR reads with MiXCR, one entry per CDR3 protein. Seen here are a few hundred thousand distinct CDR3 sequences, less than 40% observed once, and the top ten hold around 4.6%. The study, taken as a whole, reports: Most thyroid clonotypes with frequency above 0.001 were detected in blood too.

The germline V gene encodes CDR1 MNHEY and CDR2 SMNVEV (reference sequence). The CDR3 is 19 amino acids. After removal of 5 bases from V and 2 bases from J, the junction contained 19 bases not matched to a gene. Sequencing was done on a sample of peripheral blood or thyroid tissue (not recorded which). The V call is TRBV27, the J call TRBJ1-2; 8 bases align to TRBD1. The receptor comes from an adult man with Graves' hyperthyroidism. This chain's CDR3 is CASSPTLGTGLSRNYGYTF. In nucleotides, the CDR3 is TGTGCCAGCAGTCCCACTCTCGGGACAGGCCTTTCTAGGAACTATGGCTACACCTTC.